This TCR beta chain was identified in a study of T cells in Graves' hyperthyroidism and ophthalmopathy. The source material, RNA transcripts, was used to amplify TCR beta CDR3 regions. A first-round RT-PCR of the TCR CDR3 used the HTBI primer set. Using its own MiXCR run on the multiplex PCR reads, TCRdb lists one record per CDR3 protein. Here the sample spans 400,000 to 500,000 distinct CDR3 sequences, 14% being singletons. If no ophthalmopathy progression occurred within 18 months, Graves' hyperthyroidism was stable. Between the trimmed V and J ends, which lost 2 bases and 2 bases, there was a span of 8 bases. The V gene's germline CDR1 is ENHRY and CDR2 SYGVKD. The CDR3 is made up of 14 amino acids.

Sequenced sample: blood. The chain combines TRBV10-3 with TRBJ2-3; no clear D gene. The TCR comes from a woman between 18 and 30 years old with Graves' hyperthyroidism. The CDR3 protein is CAISEGSITDTQYF. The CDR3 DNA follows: TGTGCCATCAGTGAGGGTAGCATCACAGATACGCAGTATTTT.